This entry concerns a single T cell receptor (beta chain). Its antigen remains unidentified. This may come from a read error, since a much larger clone is one base off. The data derive from a study of blood T cell repertoires in COVID-19 (dated by TCRdb to 2020 to 2021). For the wider study: Samples from collaborators originated in the United States, Italy and Spain and spanned both the acute and convalescent phases of COVID-19. The material from the prospective study consisted of cDNA or gDNA derived from T cells, B-cell-depleted T cells, or PBMCs. The repertoires were made available in a free public database intended to serve as a resource for research on the immune response to SARS-CoV-2. HLA class I and class II types, where available, came from metadata supplied by the sample provider rather than from assay-based typing. The samples were drawn from the first 160 participants of the ongoing ImmuneRACE study and from under 1,500 subjects provided by 6 global collaborators. Sample metadata almost always included a de-identified subject ID, COVID-19 status, age in years and sex. Deeply sampled blood TCRbeta repertoires from subjects exposed to, actively infected with, or recovered from COVID-19 were included in the dataset.

Enrolling through a virtual design, the prospective study's participants ranged in age from roughly 18 to 90 years and lived across roughly 24 United States geographic areas. In the prospective study, participants were assigned to cohorts based on the clinical history participants reported in a screening survey and a study questionnaire. Recovered participants in ImmuneRACE Cohort 3 were defined as having two consecutive negative NP/OP PCR tests, clearance from a healthcare professional, or resolution of symptoms. Each participant in the prospective study had whole blood, serum and a nasopharyngeal or oropharyngeal swab collected by mobile phlebotomists. Participants in the prospective study had the option to provide additional blood draws and questionnaires over a roughly 2-month period. Prospective study blood samples were shipped either frozen or at room temperature before DNA extraction. TCRbeta CDR3 regions were amplified from genomic DNA using the immunoSEQ Assay, a bias-controlled multiplex PCR. From the authors' description of their analysis: Nucleated cell counts per sample were estimated from amplification of reference gene primers within the assay. To quantify the absolute abundance of each unique TCRbeta CDR3 rearrangement, sequence reads were collapsed and filtered. For each sample, productive Simpson clonality was calculated as the square root of Simpson's diversity index across productive rearrangements. TCRdb retrieved this table from immuneACCESS and kept in-frame rearrangements only. Not all clones are present; in checked studies, unresolved V genes account for under half, and no reason is known for the remainder. The V and J calls and the clone size are those of that table, but D and trimming were determined from the DNA. Across this sample there are fewer than 350,000 clones, with around nine tenths seen only once. The ten largest clonotypes hold about 5.5% of the sample.

Looking up the germline V gene (reference sequence) yields CDR1 SGHNT and CDR2 YYREEE. The CDR3 has 14 amino acids, counting the end cysteine and phenylalanine. The CDR3 DNA has 42 bases and is translated from base 1. The study at large found these results: How much clinical and demographic metadata was included differed by source and by participant, and the metadata was provided uncurated.

The sequence came from a woman in her 40s who had recovered from COVID-19. Recombination connected TRBV5-4 to TRBJ2-5; 9 nucleotides in the junction match TRBD2. Input material: PBMCs or T cells enriched from blood (not recorded which). The DNA sequence reads TGTGTCAGCAGCTTTCCGGGACTAGCATTCTCGCCTTACTTC. Its protein product is CVSSFPGLAFSPYF.